Each of the 5 T cell receptor beta chains below was sequenced from the same sample in a study of cytomegalovirus exposure and HLA in healthy donors. A multiplex PCR was run with 60 Vbeta primers and 13 Jbeta primers. The data were produced by immunoSEQ multiplex PCR, yet TCRdb's version contains in-frame clones alone and is incomplete. The sample includes under 200,000 clones, 65% to 85% of them seen just once. The sequenced material came from PBMCs. These receptors came from a man in his sixties in good health and CMV-seronegative.

The chain has TRBV6-6 and TRBJ1-5; 9 bases map to TRBD1. Germline V gene data show CDR1 as MNHNY and CDR2 as SVGAGI (reference sequence). V lost 6 bases and J lost 2; bases outside the gene matches: 8. This CDR3 region has 16 residues. CDR3 nucleotide sequence: TGTGCCAGCAGGCCCGAGCGACAGGGGGGCAATCAGCCCCAGCATTTT. This codes for CASRPERQGGNQPQHF.

The rearrangement joins TRBV28 to TRBJ1-1; D is perhaps TRBD1 (5 bases). Germline values: CDR1 MDHEN, CDR2 SYDVKM. V shed 4 bases and J shed 5 bases, with 17 bases lying between them. This CDR3 has 15 residues. The CDR3 DNA reads as TGTGCCAGCAGTTCGGGACTCGCCGGGGGAACTGAAGCTTTCTTT. The encoded protein is CASSSGLAGGTEAFF. Full variable domain (outside the CDR3, taken from reference TRBV28 and TRBJ1-1): DVKVTQSSRYLVKRTGEKVFLECVQDMDHENMFWYRQDPGLGLRLIYFSYDVKMKEKGDIPEGYSVSREKKERFSLILESASTNQTSMYLCASSSGLAGGTEAFFGQGTRLTVV.

The chain recombines TRBV10-2 with TRBJ2-7, with D perhaps matching TRBD1 (5 bases). The CDR3 contains 14 residues. V was trimmed by 3 bases and J by 2 bases, leaving 11 bases between them. CDR1 and CDR2 from the germline V gene are WSHSY and SAAADI. CDR3 nucleotides: TGCGCCAGCAGTGATCAAGGGGTCGCCTACGAGCAGTACTTC. Translated, it gives CASSDQGVAYEQYF.

This chain links TRBV6-1 with TRBJ2-3; D possibly corresponds to TRBD2 (6 bases). The CDR3 contains 13 residues. Per the germline V gene, CDR1 is MNHNS and CDR2 is SASEGT. The V gene lost 8 bases and the J gene lost 4 bases, with 13 bases spanning the gap. The CDR3: CASGRTGADTQYF. CDR3 nucleotides: TGTGCCAGCGGGCGAACGGGGGCAGATACGCAGTATTTT.

J is TRBJ2-1 and V is TRBV18; 12 nucleotides line up with TRBD2. V shed 3 bases and J 5 bases; nucleotides not matched to a gene: 2. Germline-derived CDR1 and CDR2 are KGHSH and LQKENI. The CDR3 runs to 15 residues. For the CDR3, the DNA is TGTGCCAGCTCACCCCTAGCGGGAGGGAACAATGAGCAGTTCTTC. It encodes CASSPLAGGNNEQFF.